This entry lists 4 T cell receptor beta chains sequenced from one sample in a study of blood T cell repertoires in COVID-19. TCRdb's table, derived via immunoSEQ multiplex PCR, lists solely in-frame clones and lacks some. The sample lists 170,000 or so clones; approximately 88% were seen once. The sample taken for sequencing was PBMCs or T cells enriched from blood (not recorded which). The receptor source for this set is a young woman who had recovered from COVID-19.

The V call is TRBV7-9, the J call TRBJ2-7; 7 positions agree with TRBD2. V dropped 5 bases and J dropped 3; count of bases not matched to a gene: 16. Germline CDR1 reads SEHNR; CDR2 reads FQNEAQ (reference sequence). The CDR3 covers 17 residues. CDR3 residues: CASSPRVGGTTIYEQYF. CDR3 in DNA: TGTGCCAGCAGCCCCCGAGTGGGTGGGACTACCATCTACGAGCAGTACTTC.

CDR3 loop: CASSPGTPTGELFF. The CDR3 nucleotides are TGTGCCAGCAGTCCCGGGACACCCACCGGGGAGCTGTTTTTT. The V and J genes are TRBV28 and TRBJ2-2, with D possibly matching TRBD1 (6 bases). Germline V gives CDR1 MDHEN, CDR2 SYDVKM. The length of the CDR3 is 14 residues. Trimming cost V 5 bases and J 4 bases, with 11 bases left between them.

This clone occurred a few times. The J gene is TRBJ1-2, the V gene TRBV28; D gene unclear. The CDR3 is made up of 15 amino acids. With 2 bases removed from V and 4 bases from J, the gap between germline ends came to 14 bases. Germline V gene data show CDR1 as MDHEN and CDR2 as SYDVKM. DNA for the CDR3: TGTGCCAGCAGTTTAGGGGAGGGCCGGGTCTATGGCTACACCTTC. Amino acid sequence: CASSLGEGRVYGYTF.

The genes are TRBV9 and TRBJ2-7; 9 bases fit TRBD1. V shed 3 bases, J shed 4 bases, and the junction held 2 bases outside the gene matches. Germline V lookup: CDR1 SGDLS, CDR2 YYNGEE. The CDR3 has 13 residues. CDR3 in amino acids: CASSEDRGYEQYF. In nucleotides, the CDR3 is TGTGCCAGCAGCGAAGACAGGGGGTACGAGCAGTACTTC. Drawing the rest from reference TRBV9 and TRBJ2-7, the complete variable domain is DSGVTQTPKHLITATGQRVTLRCSPRSGDLSVYWYQQSLDQGLQFLIQYYNGEERAKGNILERFSAQQFPDLHSELNLSSLELGDSALYFCASSEDRGYEQYFGPGTRLTVT.